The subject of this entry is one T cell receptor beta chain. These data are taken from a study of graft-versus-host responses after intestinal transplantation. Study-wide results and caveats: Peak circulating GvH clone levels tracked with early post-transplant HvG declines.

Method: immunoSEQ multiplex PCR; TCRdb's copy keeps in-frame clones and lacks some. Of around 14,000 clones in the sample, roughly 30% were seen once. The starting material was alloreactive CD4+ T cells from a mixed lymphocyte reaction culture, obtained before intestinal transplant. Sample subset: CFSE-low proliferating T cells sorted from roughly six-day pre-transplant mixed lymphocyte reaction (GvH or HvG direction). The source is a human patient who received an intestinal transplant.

CDR3: CASRIAGTQYNEQFF. CDR3 DNA sequence: TGTGCCAGCCGAATAGCGGGAACCCAATACAATGAGCAGTTCTTC. The chain is built from TRBV6-1 and TRBJ2-1; 8 bases are shared with TRBD2. The CDR3 is 15 amino acids. From germline, CDR1 is MNHNS and CDR2 SASEGT. V lost 8 bases, J lost 4 bases, and 10 bases stayed unmatched.